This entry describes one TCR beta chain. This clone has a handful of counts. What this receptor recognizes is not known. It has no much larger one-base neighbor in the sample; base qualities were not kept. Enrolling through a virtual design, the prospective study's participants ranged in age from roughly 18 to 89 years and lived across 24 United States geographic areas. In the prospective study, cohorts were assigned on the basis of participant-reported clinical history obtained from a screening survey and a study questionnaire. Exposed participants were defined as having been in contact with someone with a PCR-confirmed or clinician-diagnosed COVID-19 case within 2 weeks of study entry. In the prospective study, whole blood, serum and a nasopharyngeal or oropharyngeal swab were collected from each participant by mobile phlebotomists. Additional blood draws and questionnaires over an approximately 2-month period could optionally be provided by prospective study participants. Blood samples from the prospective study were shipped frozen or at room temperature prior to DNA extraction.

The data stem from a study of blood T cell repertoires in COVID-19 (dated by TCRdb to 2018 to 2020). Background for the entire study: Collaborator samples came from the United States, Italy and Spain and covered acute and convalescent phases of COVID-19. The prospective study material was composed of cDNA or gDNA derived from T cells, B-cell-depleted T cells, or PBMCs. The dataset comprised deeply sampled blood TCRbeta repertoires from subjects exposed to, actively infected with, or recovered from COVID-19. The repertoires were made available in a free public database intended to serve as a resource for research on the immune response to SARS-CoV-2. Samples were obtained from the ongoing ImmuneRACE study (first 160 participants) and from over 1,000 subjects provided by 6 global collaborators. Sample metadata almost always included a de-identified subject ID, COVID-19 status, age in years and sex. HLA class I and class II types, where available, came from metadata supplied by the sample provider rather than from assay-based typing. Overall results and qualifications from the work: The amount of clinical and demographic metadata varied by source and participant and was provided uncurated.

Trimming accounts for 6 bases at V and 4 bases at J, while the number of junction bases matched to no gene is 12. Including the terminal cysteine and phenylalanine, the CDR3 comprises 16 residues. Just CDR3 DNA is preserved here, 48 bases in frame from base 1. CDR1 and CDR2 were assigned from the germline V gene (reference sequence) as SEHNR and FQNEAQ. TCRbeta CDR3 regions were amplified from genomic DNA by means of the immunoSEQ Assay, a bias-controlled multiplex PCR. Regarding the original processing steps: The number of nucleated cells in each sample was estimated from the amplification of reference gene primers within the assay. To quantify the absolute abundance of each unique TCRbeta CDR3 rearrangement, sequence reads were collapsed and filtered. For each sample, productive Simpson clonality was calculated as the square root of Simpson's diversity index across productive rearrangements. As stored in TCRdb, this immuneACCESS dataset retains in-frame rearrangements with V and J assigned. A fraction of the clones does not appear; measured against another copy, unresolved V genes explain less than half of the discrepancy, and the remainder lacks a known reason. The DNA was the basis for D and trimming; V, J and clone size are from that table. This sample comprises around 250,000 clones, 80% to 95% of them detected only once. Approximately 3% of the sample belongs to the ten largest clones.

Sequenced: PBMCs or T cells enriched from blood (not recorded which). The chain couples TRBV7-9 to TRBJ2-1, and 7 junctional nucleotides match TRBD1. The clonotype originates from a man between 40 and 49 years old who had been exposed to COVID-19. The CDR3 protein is CASRYRQGVNYNEQFF. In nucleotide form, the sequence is TGTGCCAGCAGATACAGACAGGGAGTTAATTACAATGAGCAGTTCTTC.